This TCR beta chain was captured in a study of T cell clonality in common variable immunodeficiency. Each donor provided about 5 to 8.5 ml of heparinized whole blood. Study-wide results and limits: The cause of increased CVID clonality remains unclear without subpopulation sequencing.

Repertoires were generated with immunoSEQ multiplex PCR, while TCRdb's copy carries only in-frame clones and drops some. The specimen has about 52,000 clones, none found just once. This CDR3 region has 13 residues. Trimming stripped 2 bases from V and 6 bases from J, with 10 bases between. The germline CDR1 and CDR2 sequences are MNHNS and SASEGT. At least ten counts were recorded for this clone. The antigen is undetermined. The CDR3 end lies 3 residues beyond the end of the read and is filled in from the germline J gene. The chain carries TRBV6-1 and TRBJ1-2; TRBD1 might be the D (6 bases). This receptor was taken from a person between 18 and 75 years old in good health. Sequencing was carried out using peripheral blood mononuclear cells. The CDR3 DNA, read in part, is TGTGCCAGCAGTGAACAGGGGCATGATGGC. It specifies CASSEQGHDG. The whole CDR3 is CASSEQGHDGYTF.